This T cell receptor (beta chain) comes out of a study of shared clonotypes between healthy human individuals. Looking at the study overall: The donors, a couple of women and a few men, were aged 18 to 49.

The CDR3 loop spans 13 amino acids. V was cut by 8 bases and J by 6 bases, with 14 bases left in between. Germline loops: CDR1 MDHEN, CDR2 SYDVKM. The method was immunoSEQ multiplex PCR; TCRdb's version includes in-frame clones alone and lacks a portion of them. The table includes about 1 million clones, approximately 80% detected once. Whole-study results and caveats: The expectation was that sequencing depth would affect clonotype sharing among donors.

This clone was seen more than once but under ten times. Its antigen is unknown. The sample consisted of memory CD4+ T cells from PBMCs. Regarding subset: CD45RA-negative fraction. The chain carries TRBV28 and TRBJ1-5, with D perhaps TRBD1 (5 bases). This TCR derives from a man between 18 and 35 years old in good health. Some clones in this sample may be carry-over from other donors' samples. The DNA of the CDR3 is TGTGCCAGCTCCTCCAGGGTATTTCAGCCCCAGCATTTT. Residues: CASSSRVFQPQHF.